Within the sample, the clone carrying this TCR beta chain is medium-sized. The data derive from a study of early T cells in non-severe SARS-CoV-2 infection. Trimming left V 7 bases short and J 5 bases short, with 8 bases between. The germline gives CDR1 KGHDR, CDR2 SFDVKD. The CDR3 totals 12 residues. TCRdb fed the 5' RACE reads into MiXCR, producing one record per CDR3 protein. The sample has around 59,000 distinct CDR3 sequences; 8% to 9% are singletons. The specimen was whole blood. This TCR derives from an adult who was a healthcare worker with PCR-confirmed SARS-CoV-2 infection or an uninfected control (not recorded which). This chain connects TRBV24-1 to TRBJ1-5; D is possibly TRBD1 (6 bases). CDR3 region: CATSQGYQPQHF. Here the CDR3 DNA reads TGTGCCACCAGCCAGGGGTATCAGCCCCAGCATTTT.